This T cell receptor beta chain emerged from a study of blood T cell repertoires in COVID-19. J gave up 7 bases and V 2 bases, and 7 bases lay outside the gene matches. This CDR3 has 15 amino acids. Germline assignment: CDR1 SGDLS and CDR2 YYNGEE. The repertoire was sequenced with immunoSEQ multiplex PCR; TCRdb's copy has only in-frame clones and lacks some. The sample lists 30,000 to 50,000 clones, about four fifths occurring once. Sequenced: peripheral blood. The chain is built from TRBV9 and TRBJ1-4, with 8 bases fitting TRBD1. This TCR came from a man aged 80 or over with active or convalescent COVID-19. The chain's CDR3 is CASSVQGARGEKLFF. The CDR3 bases are TGTGCCAGCAGCGTGCAGGGGGCGAGGGGTGAAAAACTGTTTTTT.